The 31 T cell receptor beta chains below were found in one sample sequenced in a study of cytomegalovirus exposure and HLA in healthy donors. This table comes from immunoSEQ multiplex PCR, and its TCRdb copy is limited to in-frame clones, with some not included. The repertoire has 35,000 to 40,000 clones, roughly 91% of them found once; the top ten carry approximately 3.2%. The material sequenced was PBMCs. The receptors come from a man between 18 and 35 years old in good health and CMV-seronegative.

This chain uses TRBV7-9 with TRBJ2-1; TRBD2 matches at 11 bases. Germline V gene lookup returns CDR1 SEHNR and CDR2 FQNEAQ (reference sequence). J gave up 9 bases and V 2 bases, and 18 bases lay outside the gene matches. The CDR3 is 19 residues long. DNA of the CDR3: TGTGCCAGCAGCTTAAGCAGGGGGCTAGCGGGAGGTTGGGGTCCTGAGCAGTTCTTC. Protein product: CASSLSRGLAGGWGPEQFF.

CDR3 residues: CAISETGSGANVLTF. As DNA, the CDR3 is TGTGCCATCAGTGAGACAGGTTCTGGGGCCAACGTCCTGACTTTC. The chain employs TRBV10-3 and TRBJ2-6, with D possibly being TRBD1 (5 bases). The CDR3 contains 15 residues. Trimming took 2 bases from V and 1 from J, leaving 6 bases between them. The germline gives CDR1 ENHRY, CDR2 SYGVKD.

The V gene is TRBV5-1, the J gene TRBJ2-7; 10 bases line up with TRBD1. Per germline, CDR1 SGHRS and CDR2 YFSETQ. V lost 3 bases and J lost 2; bases outside the gene matches: 2. CDR3 length: 14 amino acids. In DNA, the CDR3 is TGCGCCAGCAGCTACGGACAGGGGGCCTACGAGCAGTACTTC. Encoded protein: CASSYGQGAYEQYF.

This chain joins TRBV2 and TRBJ1-1; 7 bases fit TRBD1. Germline CDR1 and CDR2: SNHLY and FYNNEI. V lost 7 bases and J lost 10; bases outside the gene matches: 9. The CDR3 sequence is 12 residues long. The CDR3 sequence is CASTTPGQRAFF. The CDR3 region has the DNA TGTGCCAGCACAACCCCGGGACAGCGAGCTTTCTTT.

This rearrangement joins TRBV5-1 to TRBJ1-6; 7 nucleotides align to TRBD1. Germline values: CDR1 SGHRS, CDR2 YFSETQ. The CDR3 is made up of 16 amino acids. The ends lost 4 bases at V and 5 bases at J; junction bases unmatched: 9. The CDR3 sequence: CASSIGQALHNSPLHF. Written as DNA, the CDR3 is TGCGCCAGCAGCATAGGACAGGCCCTTCATAATTCACCCCTCCACTTT.

The chain carries TRBV9 and TRBJ2-6; 10 bases fit TRBD1. This CDR3 spans 18 amino acids. J was trimmed by 0 bases and V by 0 bases; bases with no gene match: 3. The germline V gene encodes CDR1 SGDLS and CDR2 YYNGEE. The CDR3 is CASSVGTGGFSGANVLTF. Written as DNA, the CDR3 is TGTGCCAGCAGCGTAGGGACAGGGGGATTCTCTGGGGCCAACGTCCTGACTTTC. Looking up the rest from reference TRBV9 and TRBJ2-6 gives the full variable domain: DSGVTQTPKHLITATGQRVTLRCSPRSGDLSVYWYQQSLDQGLQFLIQYYNGEERAKGNILERFSAQQFPDLHSELNLSSLELGDSALYFCASSVGTGGFSGANVLTFGAGSRLTVL.

This rearrangement joins TRBV4-2 to TRBJ2-1, with 8 bases aligning to TRBD2. CDR1 is LGHNA, CDR2 YNFKEQ, per germline. CDR3 length: 15 residues. After removal of 2 bases from V and 8 bases from J, the junction contained 8 bases not matched to a gene. This chain's CDR3 is CASSQQRGREDEQFF. The CDR3 coding sequence is TGTGCCAGCAGCCAACAGCGGGGGCGGGAGGATGAGCAGTTCTTC.

The CDR3 sequence is CASSLVGLAGGEQYF. CDR3 in DNA: TGTGCCAGCAGCTTAGTCGGCCTAGCGGGAGGCGAGCAGTACTTC. The J gene is TRBJ2-7, the V gene TRBV13; 11 bases align to TRBD2. V was pared by 1 base and J by 6 bases, with 5 bases of the junction left unmatched. Germline CDR1 is PRHDT and CDR2 is FYEKMQ (reference sequence). This CDR3 spans 15 amino acids. Using reference TRBV13 and TRBJ2-7 for the parts outside the CDR3, the full variable domain is AAGVIQSPRHLIKEKRETATLKCYPIPRHDTVYWYQQGPGQDPQFLISFYEKMQSDKGSIPDRFSAQQFSDYHSELNMSSLELGDSALYFCASSLVGLAGGEQYFGPGTRLTVT.

The chain recombines TRBV9 with TRBJ2-3; 15 nucleotides agree with TRBD2. The germline V gene has CDR1 SGDLS and CDR2 YYNGEE. The CDR3 extends over 23 amino acids. The V segment lost 0 bases and the J segment 0 bases; nucleotides outside the gene matches: 17. CDR3 protein: CASSVAPGTSGRSSQTSTDTQYF. CDR3 DNA sequence: TGTGCCAGCAGCGTAGCTCCCGGGACTAGCGGGAGGTCCAGCCAAACTAGCACAGATACGCAGTATTTT.

The rearrangement uses TRBV9 and TRBJ2-2; D is undetermined. This CDR3 is built from 17 residues. With 4 bases removed from V and 0 bases from J, the gap between germline ends came to 16 bases. The germline V gene encodes CDR1 SGDLS and CDR2 YYNGEE. CDR3 sequence reads: CASSSPRYRTNTGELFF. CDR3 nucleotides: TGTGCCAGCAGCTCCCCAAGGTACAGAACGAACACCGGGGAGCTGTTTTTT.

The chain recombines TRBV5-1 with TRBJ2-5, with 13 positions matching TRBD2. There are 16 residues in the CDR3. CDR1 SGHRS and CDR2 YFSETQ come from the germline V gene. With V trimmed by 3 bases and J by 2 bases, 4 bases remained unmatched. The CDR3: CASSSGLAGQQETQYF. The CDR3 region has the DNA TGCGCCAGCAGCTCGGGACTAGCGGGACAACAAGAGACCCAGTACTTC.

V is TRBV30 and J is TRBJ2-2; 7 nucleotides agree with TRBD1. The CDR3 length is 13 residues. Germline-derived CDR1 and CDR2 are GTSNPN and SVGIG (reference sequence). The V segment lost 3 bases and the J segment 4 bases; nucleotides outside the gene matches: 2. This CDR3 is CAWSDRVTGELFF. The DNA for the CDR3 is TGTGCCTGGAGCGACAGGGTCACCGGGGAGCTGTTTTTT.

This chain connects TRBV12-2 to TRBJ2-7; the table's D call of TRBD1 was not tested on the DNA. TRBV12-2 is a listed pseudogene. This CDR3 has 13 residues. Here the CDR3 DNA reads TGTGCAAGTCGCTTAGCCACAGGGCACGAGCAGTACTTC. Its translation is CASRLATGHEQYF.

V usage is TRBV13 and J usage is TRBJ2-7; 10 positions agree with TRBD1. V lost 4 bases to trimming and J lost 4 bases; unmatched junction nucleotides: 10. Germline V gives CDR1 PRHDT, CDR2 FYEKMQ (reference sequence). CDR3 length: 16 amino acids. CDR3 sequence (DNA): TGTGCCAGCAGCTCCCCGCGGGGGACAGGGGTGTACGAGCAGTACTTC. This encodes CASSSPRGTGVYEQYF.

The chain employs TRBV2 and TRBJ2-2; D may be TRBD1 (5 bases). Trimming removed 4 bases at V and 6 bases at J, with 6 bases between. Germline V lookup: CDR1 SNHLY, CDR2 FYNNEI. The CDR3 is 12 amino acids. CDR3 region: CASSGGPGELFF. The CDR3 region has the DNA TGTGCCAGCAGTGGGGGCCCCGGGGAGCTGTTTTTT.

The V and J genes are TRBV6-1 and TRBJ1-5; TRBD1 might be the D (5 bases). The V gene lost 3 bases and the J gene lost 3 bases, with 15 bases spanning the gap. CDR3 size: 16 residues. The germline gives CDR1 MNHNS, CDR2 SASEGT. CDR3 sequence reads: CASSDRALTFNQPQHF. The CDR3 DNA reads TGTGCCAGCAGTGACAGGGCCCTCACTTTCAATCAGCCCCAGCATTTT.

This clone showed up just once. The chain has TRBV27 and TRBJ2-1; TRBD1 might be the D (7 bases). V was pared by 6 bases and J by 6 bases, with 18 bases between. Per germline, CDR1 MNHEY and CDR2 SMNVEV (reference sequence). The CDR3 sequence is 15 residues long. In DNA form, the CDR3 reads TGTGCCAGCAGCGGGGGACAGAATCCCCTCAATGAGCAGTTCTTC. It translates to CASSGGQNPLNEQFF.

This chain links TRBV9 with TRBJ2-3; 8 nucleotides agree with TRBD2. J lost 5 bases, V lost 4 bases, and 9 bases had no gene match. This CDR3 comprises 15 residues. Germline-derived CDR1 and CDR2 are SGDLS and YYNGEE. The chain's CDR3 is CASSLGGTSKDTQYF. CDR3 nucleotide sequence: TGTGCCAGCAGCTTAGGGGGGACTAGTAAAGATACGCAGTATTTT. The variable domain in full, completed from reference TRBV9 and TRBJ2-3, reads DSGVTQTPKHLITATGQRVTLRCSPRSGDLSVYWYQQSLDQGLQFLIQYYNGEERAKGNILERFSAQQFPDLHSELNLSSLELGDSALYFCASSLGGTSKDTQYFGPGTRLTVL.

The rearrangement joins TRBV28 to TRBJ1-1; a weak D match, TRBD1 (5 bases). The V gene's germline CDR1 is MDHEN and CDR2 SYDVKM. V lost 6 bases, J lost 4 bases, and 12 bases lay in between. CDR3 length: 13 amino acids. The DNA for the CDR3 is TGTGCCAGCAGACGGGGGGGGAGCACTGAAGCTTTCTTT. Protein sequence: CASRRGGSTEAFF.

J is TRBJ2-7 and V is TRBV28; TRBD1 agrees at 9 bases. The J segment lost 0 bases and the V segment lost 5 bases, leaving 5 bases of the junction unmatched. Germline V gene sequence: CDR1 MDHEN, CDR2 SYDVKM. The CDR3 covers 15 residues. CDR3 coding DNA: TGTGCCAGCAGTCAACAGGGGGCGTACTCCTACGAGCAGTACTTC. This codes for CASSQQGAYSYEQYF.

The chain links TRBV18 to TRBJ2-7; D not resolved. This CDR3 contains 11 residues. The V end was cut by 5 bases, the J end by 4 bases, with 6 bases between. Germline assignment: CDR1 KGHSH and CDR2 LQKENI. CDR3 sequence reads: CASSSQYEQYF. CDR3 DNA sequence: TGTGCCAGCTCATCCCAATACGAGCAGTACTTC.

This sequence joins TRBV7-3 and TRBJ2-1; 8 positions agree with TRBD2. Germline V gene data show CDR1 as SGHTA and CDR2 as FQGTGA. J gave up 4 bases and V 5 bases, and 1 base lay outside the gene matches. The CDR3 is 13 amino acids. The CDR3 DNA reads TGTGCCAGCAGCGGGACTAGTTACAATGAGCAGTTCTTC. Translation gives CASSGTSYNEQFF.

The rearrangement links TRBV5-6 to TRBJ2-1; D not resolved. This CDR3 region has 14 residues. V lost 0 bases and J 6 bases, leaving 10 bases between the germline ends. Per the germline V gene, CDR1 is SGHDT and CDR2 is YYEEEE. The CDR3 region is CASSLERTGNEQFF. In DNA form, the CDR3 reads TGTGCCAGCAGCTTGGAAAGAACCGGCAATGAGCAGTTCTTC.

This chain uses TRBV6-5 with TRBJ1-5; TRBD1 matches at 9 bases. J gave up 4 bases and V 7 bases, and 2 bases lay outside the gene matches. CDR1 and CDR2 from the germline V gene are MNHEY and SVGAGI. The CDR3 is 13 amino acids. The CDR3 protein is CASNRGPNQPQHF. DNA for the CDR3: TGTGCCAGCAACAGGGGGCCTAATCAGCCCCAGCATTTT.

J is TRBJ2-1 and V is TRBV5-1; 12 bases match TRBD1. V shed 2 bases and J 9 bases; nucleotides not matched to a gene: 6. The CDR3 contains 15 residues. Germline CDR1 SGHRS, CDR2 YFSETQ. CDR3 residues: CASSLPGTGGLEQFF. The CDR3 DNA reads as TGCGCCAGCAGCTTACCCGGGACAGGGGGCCTTGAGCAGTTCTTC.

This clone was counted only a few times. V is TRBV7-2 and J is TRBJ1-2, with no clear D. Germline V gives CDR1 SGHTA, CDR2 FQGNSA. The CDR3 loop spans 12 amino acids. The V gene lost 0 bases and the J gene lost 4 bases, with 3 bases spanning the gap. The CDR3 is CASSLASYGYTF. The CDR3 bases are TGTGCCAGCAGCTTAGCTAGCTATGGCTACACCTTC.

The rearrangement joins TRBV19 to TRBJ2-5, with TRBD1 matching over 8 bases. Per the germline V gene, CDR1 is LNHDA and CDR2 is SQIVND (reference sequence). The CDR3 consists of 15 residues. V lost 3 bases, J lost 2 bases, and 5 bases stayed unmatched. The CDR3 reads CASSMGQASQETQYF. The CDR3 nucleotides read TGTGCCAGTAGTATGGGACAGGCCTCACAAGAGACCCAGTACTTC.

This chain links TRBV5-1 with TRBJ2-3; 14 nucleotides line up with TRBD2. Trimming removed 4 bases from V and 4 bases from J; junction bases left unmatched: 5. CDR1 and CDR2 from the germline V gene are SGHRS and YFSETQ. The CDR3 spans 16 residues. In nucleotides, the CDR3 is TGCGCCAGCAGCGGAAGACTAGCGGGAGGGGCAGATACGCAGTATTTT. It translates to CASSGRLAGGADTQYF.

The chain joins TRBV13 to TRBJ2-7, with D possibly TRBD2 on 5 matching bases. The CDR3 consists of 14 residues. The ends were cut back, 5 bases at V and 1 base at J, with 12 bases in the middle. Germline values: CDR1 PRHDT, CDR2 FYEKMQ (reference sequence). CDR3 loop: CASSGPRGSYEQYF. The DNA of the CDR3 is TGTGCCAGCAGCGGCCCCCGGGGTTCCTACGAGCAGTACTTC.

The genes are TRBV5-4 and TRBJ1-3, with 10 bases fitting TRBD1. The V gene's germline CDR1 is SGHNT and CDR2 YYREEE (reference sequence). This CDR3 region has 16 residues. The V segment lost 3 bases and the J segment 3 bases; nucleotides outside the gene matches: 6. CDR3 sequence reads: CASSSGTGALGNTIYF. In nucleotides, the CDR3 is TGTGCCAGCAGCTCCGGGACAGGGGCACTTGGAAACACCATATATTTT.

This CDR3 reads CASSYQGMEAFF. CDR3 coding DNA: TGTGCCAGCAGTTACCAGGGAATGGAAGCTTTCTTT. The chain is built from TRBV6-6 and TRBJ1-1; possible D gene TRBD1, 5 bases. The germline V and J ends were trimmed by 2 bases and 8 bases, with 9 bases remaining between them. The CDR3 is 12 amino acids. Germline CDR1 and CDR2: MNHNY and SVGAGI (reference sequence).